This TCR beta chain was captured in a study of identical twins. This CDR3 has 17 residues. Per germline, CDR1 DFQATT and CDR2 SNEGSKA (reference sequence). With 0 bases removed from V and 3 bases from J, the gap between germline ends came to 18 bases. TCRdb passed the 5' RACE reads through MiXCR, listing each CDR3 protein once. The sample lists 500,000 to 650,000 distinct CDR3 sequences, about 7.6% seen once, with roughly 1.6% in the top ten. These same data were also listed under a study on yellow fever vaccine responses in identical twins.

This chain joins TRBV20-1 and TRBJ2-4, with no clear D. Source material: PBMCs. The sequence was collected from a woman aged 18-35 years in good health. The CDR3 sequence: CSARDREMVIDKNIQYF. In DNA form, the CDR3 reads TGCAGTGCTAGAGATCGTGAAATGGTTATAGACAAAAACATTCAGTACTTC.